This T cell receptor beta chain was captured in a study of CD8 T cells in ankylosing spondylitis. The CDR3 covers 20 residues. The trim removed 4 bases at V and 5 bases at J, leaving 25 bases unmatched. Looked up from germline, CDR1 is SGHRS and CDR2 is YFSETQ. Many counts were recorded for this clonotype. Its antigen is unidentified. With molecular barcodes, quantitative 5'-RACE was used to make the TCR beta libraries. TCRdb re-called the 5' RACE reads through MiXCR, storing one row per CDR3 protein. The table records around 540,000 distinct CDR3 sequences, roughly 13% of them present only once. Study outcomes and limitations: A motif in TCR beta, a set of eight or nine highly homologous variants, appeared characteristic of ankylosing spondylitis blood. Some motif variants were previously reported in reactive arthritis synovial fluid and blood. According to the report, clones linked to the disease were significantly enriched in matched synovial fluid samples taken from ankylosing spondylitis patients.

The clonotype was recovered from a male donor with ankylosing spondylitis. V is TRBV5-1 and J is TRBJ2-7; TRBD2 agrees at 9 bases. The sequenced sample consisted of blood, either unsorted or a sorted T cell fraction (not recorded which). The CDR3 DNA follows: TGCGCCAGCAGCCGCTTATGGGGGGCATCTAGCGGGGAGAGGGCCGACGAGCAGTACTTC. The encoded protein is CASSRLWGASSGERADEQYF.